A single sample gave rise to the 32 T cell receptor beta chains below, sequenced in a study of T cell clonality in common variable immunodeficiency. Measured with immunoSEQ multiplex PCR; TCRdb has only the in-frame clones, and not every one. Recorded here are tens of thousands of clones, with no singletons, and the ten leading clones hold 3% to 4.5%. Sequences were obtained from peripheral blood mononuclear cells. Receptors originate from a person between 18 and 70 years old in good health.

Note on this clone: The read ends 3 residues shy of where the CDR3 ends; the end is completed using the germline J gene. The gene calls are TRBV19 and TRBJ1-1, with D perhaps TRBD1 (5 bases). Germline loops: CDR1 LNHDA, CDR2 SQIVND (reference sequence). The CDR3 totals 16 residues. CDR3 region: CASSTLPGRGAYEAFF. The sequenced part of the CDR3 DNA is TGTGCCAGTAGTACTCTCCCTGGGAGGGGAGCCTACGAG.

The table lists this clone with many counts. Read sequence stops 3 residues before the CDR3 end, and the germline J gene provides the missing end. This chain links TRBV18 with TRBJ1-5, with 8 bases identical to TRBD1. The CDR3 length is 15 residues. The germline CDR1 and CDR2 sequences are KGHSH and LQKENI. V shed 4 bases and J 4 bases; nucleotides not matched to a gene: 6. CDR3: CASSLAGGGNQPQHF. The sequenced CDR3 bases are TGTGCCAGCTCACTCGCAGGGGGCGGGAATCAGCCC.

This clone was recorded a few times. The CDR3 end is not reached by the read, which stops 3 residues before it; the germline J gene fills it in. V gene TRBV2 combines with J gene TRBJ1-4; 8 bases are shared with TRBD1. Trimming took 7 bases from V and 7 from J; bases not matched to a gene: 11. The CDR3 runs to 15 residues. Germline-derived CDR1 and CDR2 are SNHLY and FYNNEI. Incomplete CDR3 DNA: TGTGCCAGCATCGAGGACAGGGTGGGCGGTGAAAAA. Amino acids: CASIEDRVGGEK. The entire CDR3 is CASIEDRVGGEKLFF.

This clone was observed many times. The CDR3 end falls 3 residues outside the read, so it is completed with the germline J gene. V and J are TRBV7-9 and TRBJ1-4; D may be TRBD1 (5 bases). The V gene lost 1 base and the J gene lost 7 bases, with 7 bases spanning the gap. Germline lookup yields CDR1 SEHNR and CDR2 FQNEAQ (reference sequence). The CDR3 sequence is 13 residues long. The chain's CDR3 is CASSLGTSEKLFF. Partial CDR3 DNA: TGTGCCAGCAGCTTAGGGACATCTGAAAAA. Supplemented by reference TRBV7-9 and TRBJ1-4, the full variable domain reads DTGVSQNPRHKITKRGQNVTFRCDPISEHNRLYWYRQTLGQGPEFLTYFQNEAQLEKSRLLSDRFSAERPKGSFSTLEIQRTEQGDSAMYLCASSLGTSEKLFFGSGTQLSVL.

At least ten counts were recorded for this clone. The read ends 3 residues early relative to the CDR3; the germline J gene fills the gap. The rearrangement uses TRBV2 and TRBJ2-5; a weak D match, TRBD1 (6 bases). The CDR3 extends over 12 amino acids. From germline, CDR1 is SNHLY and CDR2 FYNNEI. Trimming shortened V by 7 bases and J by 5 bases, and 11 bases separated the two germline ends. The CDR3 bases that were read are TGTGCCAGCAACAGGGACGGGGAGACC. Protein sequence: CASNRDGET. The entire CDR3 sequence reads CASNRDGETQYF.

About this clone itself: The sequenced fragment ends 3 residues before the CDR3 boundary, so the rest is inferred from the germline J gene. This chain links TRBV30 with TRBJ1-1; D unclear. This CDR3 has 13 residues. CDR1 GTSNPN and CDR2 SVGIG come from the germline V gene (reference sequence). Trimming took 1 base from V and 6 from J, leaving 12 bases between them. This CDR3 is CAWSDVWAAEAFF. Incomplete CDR3 DNA: TGTGCCTGGAGTGACGTATGGGCAGCTGAA. The full variable domain, rest sourced from reference TRBV30 and TRBJ1-1, is SQTIHQWPATLVQPVGSPLSLECTVEGTSNPNLYWYRQAAGRGLQLLFYSVGIGQISSEVPQNLSASRPQDRQFILSSKKLLLSDSGFYLCAWSDVWAAEAFFGQGTRLTVV.

This clone came up many times. The read ends 3 residues before the CDR3 terminus; that terminus is restored from the germline J gene. The chain has TRBV30 and TRBJ2-3; 8 nucleotides agree with TRBD1. V shed 7 bases, J shed 8 bases, and the junction held 17 bases outside the gene matches. CDR3 length equals 15 residues. Germline V gene data show CDR1 as GTSNPN and CDR2 as SVGIG (reference sequence). CDR3 sequence reads: CASSGTGVLGGTQYF. The sequenced part of the CDR3 DNA is TGTGCCTCTTCCGGGACAGGAGTATTGGGGGGTACG.

This clone was found many times. The observed sequence ends 3 residues before the CDR3 terminus, with the missing tail filled in from the germline J gene. The chain links TRBV9 to TRBJ2-3; TRBD2 agrees at 10 bases. J gave up 5 bases and V 0 bases, and 3 bases lay outside the gene matches. In germline, CDR1 is SGDLS, CDR2 YYNGEE. The CDR3 contains 15 residues. CDR3 loop: CASSVVGTSEDTQYF. The DNA read from the CDR3 is TGTGCCAGCAGCGTAGTTGGGACTAGCGAAGATACG.

This clone turned up a few times. A far larger clone lies a single base away; this is likely a read error. Read sequence stops 3 residues before the CDR3 end, and the germline J gene provides the missing end. This chain uses TRBV11-2 with TRBJ2-2; the match to TRBD1 covers 9 bases. Germline CDR1 is SGHAT and CDR2 is FQNNGV. The CDR3 totals 15 residues. The trim removed 1 base at V and 4 bases at J, leaving 1 base unmatched. CDR3 bases read: TGTGCCAGCAGCTTAGGGACAGGGGTCACCGGGGAG. Amino acids: CASSLGTGVTGE. The full CDR3 reads CASSLGTGVTGELFF.

A word on this clone: This may stem from a read error, because a much larger clone lies one nucleotide away. Read data end 3 residues before the CDR3 end; the end is taken from the germline J gene. The chain has TRBV6-1 and TRBJ2-2; D is ambiguous. Looked up from germline, CDR1 is MNHNS and CDR2 is SASEGT. The CDR3 totals 14 residues. The CDR3 sequence: CASSEWSANEKLFF. The CDR3 DNA, read in part, is TGTGCCAGCAGTGAATGGAGCGCAAATGAAAAG.

The CDR3 loop is CSARPLGRGSYEQYF. Incomplete CDR3 DNA: TGCAGTGCTAGACCCCTGGGGAGGGGCTCCTACGAG. The chain has TRBV20-1 and TRBJ2-7; 7 nucleotides line up with TRBD2. The CDR3 end falls 3 residues outside the read, so it is completed with the germline J gene. This CDR3 contains 15 residues. Germline V gives CDR1 DFQATT, CDR2 SNEGSKA (reference sequence). The ends lost 2 bases at V and 0 bases at J; junction bases unmatched: 7.

This clone was recorded at least ten times. The CDR3 bases that were read are TGTGCCAGTAGTATCAATCCGGGGGGATCCGGCGAGACC. Protein product: CASSINPGGSGET. The whole CDR3 reads CASSINPGGSGETQYF. The V call is TRBV19, the J call TRBJ2-5; TRBD2 agrees at 7 bases. Read data end 3 residues before the CDR3 end; the end is taken from the germline J gene. The CDR3 length is 16 residues. After removal of 3 bases from V and 5 bases from J, the junction contained 12 bases not matched to a gene. Germline-derived CDR1 and CDR2 are LNHDA and SQIVND (reference sequence).

This clone was observed a handful of times. The read stops 3 residues short of the end of the CDR3; the missing end is completed from the germline J gene. This chain connects TRBV10-1 to TRBJ1-6; D is perhaps TRBD1 (5 bases). Germline V lookup: CDR1 WNHNN, CDR2 SYGVQD (reference sequence). V lost 5 bases and J lost 11, with 10 bases in between. The CDR3 is 12 residues long. CDR3 region: CASSPGSAPLHF. The sequenced CDR3 bases are TGCGCCAGCAGTCCAGGGTCGGCACCC.

There are many counts of this clone. Read sequence stops 3 residues before the CDR3 end, and the germline J gene provides the missing end. The rearrangement links TRBV5-1 to TRBJ2-3, with 8 nucleotides matching TRBD1. This CDR3 comprises 14 residues. The ends lost 2 bases at V and 4 bases at J; junction bases unmatched: 3. Per germline, CDR1 SGHRS and CDR2 YFSETQ. The CDR3: CASSFGQGSDTQYF. Partial CDR3 DNA: TGCGCCAGCAGCTTCGGACAGGGCTCAGATACG.

This clone was observed at least ten times. The missing CDR3 end, 3 residues past where the read stops, is filled in from the germline J gene. This chain joins TRBV7-9 and TRBJ1-5, with 7 nucleotides matching TRBD1. The CDR3 consists of 14 residues. V lost 5 bases, J lost 3 bases, and 4 bases stayed unmatched. Germline-derived CDR1 and CDR2 are SEHNR and FQNEAQ (reference sequence). CDR3 DNA (partial): TGTGCCAGCAGCCTGACAGGGTTCAATCAGCCC. Protein sequence: CASSLTGFNQP. The entire CDR3 reads CASSLTGFNQPQHF.

In this sample, this clone turned up a few times. CDR3 DNA, as far as it was read: TGTGCCTGGAGGGCCCGGGGGAGCTCCTACGAG. Its protein product is CAWRARGSSYE. The CDR3 as a whole reads CAWRARGSSYEQYF. This chain joins TRBV30 and TRBJ2-7; tentatively, D is TRBD2 (6 bases). The CDR3 goes on 3 residues after the read ends, and that part is filled in from the germline J gene. CDR1 is GTSNPN, CDR2 SVGIG, per germline (reference sequence). V lost 3 bases, J lost 0 bases, and 12 bases lay in between. The CDR3 consists of 14 residues. Full variable domain (remainder filled in from reference TRBV30 and TRBJ2-7): SQTIHQWPATLVQPVGSPLSLECTVEGTSNPNLYWYRQAAGRGLQLLFYSVGIGQISSEVPQNLSASRPQDRQFILSSKKLLLSDSGFYLCAWRARGSSYEQYFGPGTRLTVT.

In its sample, this clone was seen many times. Read data end 3 residues before the CDR3 end; the end is taken from the germline J gene. The V and J genes are TRBV2 and TRBJ1-4; 8 nucleotides line up with TRBD1. Germline V gene data show CDR1 as SNHLY and CDR2 as FYNNEI. This CDR3 has 14 amino acids. V dropped 7 bases and J dropped 5; count of bases not matched to a gene: 6. The sequenced part of the CDR3 DNA is TGTGCCAGCATTCTCGACAGGGGAAATGAAAAA. Its translation: CASILDRGNEK. The entire CDR3 protein reads CASILDRGNEKLFF.

This clone came up many times. Read data end 3 residues before the CDR3 end; the end is taken from the germline J gene. This chain links TRBV2 with TRBJ1-2; D is unresolved. V lost 1 base to trimming and J lost 6 bases, with 15 bases between them. The CDR3 loop spans 15 amino acids. Germline V lookup: CDR1 SNHLY, CDR2 FYNNEI. CDR3 bases read: TGTGCCAGCAGTGAAGAGGTAGGGTACGGCAATGGC. Translation: CASSEEVGYGNG. The whole CDR3 sequence reads CASSEEVGYGNGYTF.

This clone was counted ten times or more. The read stops 3 residues short of the end of the CDR3; the missing end is completed from the germline J gene. The chain carries TRBV20-1 and TRBJ2-2; 8 nucleotides match TRBD2. Trimming removed 6 bases from V and 5 bases from J; junction bases left unmatched: 11. CDR3 length: 15 residues. The germline CDR1 and CDR2 sequences are DFQATT and SNEGSKA (reference sequence). Partial CDR3 DNA: TGCAGTGCCATAAATCAGCGGGAGCGTACCGGGGAG. It is translated as CSAINQRERTGE. The complete CDR3 sequence is CSAINQRERTGELFF.

This clone was counted at least ten times. Read coverage stops 3 residues before the CDR3 terminus; the germline J gene supplies the remainder. The chain couples TRBV20-1 to TRBJ1-6; D is unresolved. V was clipped by 3 bases and J by 3 bases, with 12 bases between them. The CDR3 has 15 amino acids. CDR1 and CDR2 from the germline V gene are DFQATT and SNEGSKA (reference sequence). Partial CDR3 DNA: TGCAGTGCTAGCTCCGGGGAGGGCTATAATTCACCC. Translated, it gives CSASSGEGYNSP. The full CDR3 is CSASSGEGYNSPLHF.

This clone has more than one count but fewer than ten. The read finishes 3 residues shy of the CDR3 end, and the germline J gene is used to complete it. The chain employs TRBV5-8 and TRBJ1-5; 8 bases are shared with TRBD1. Trimming took 4 bases from V and 8 from J; bases not matched to a gene: 11. CDR1 and CDR2 (germline): SGHTS, YDEGEE. This CDR3 is 15 amino acids long. CDR3 DNA (partial): TGTGCCAGCAGCCCCAGGGGGCCTGATTTAGAGCCC. Translating gives CASSPRGPDLEP. The CDR3 reads in full as CASSPRGPDLEPQHF.

The table lists this clone with many counts. Coverage ceases 3 residues before the CDR3 finishes, and the germline J gene fills in the end. This chain joins TRBV6-4 and TRBJ2-1, with a weak D call TRBD2 (6 bases). The germline V gene encodes CDR1 MRHNA and CDR2 SNTAGT. The CDR3 is 14 residues long. Trimming stripped 4 bases from V and 8 bases from J, with 15 bases between. The CDR3 is CASSVGSGEDEQFF. CDR3 DNA, as far as it was read: TGTGCCAGCAGTGTGGGGTCCGGGGAGGATGAG.

The table lists this clone with many counts. The CDR3 end falls 3 residues outside the read, so it is completed with the germline J gene. The chain couples TRBV29-1 to TRBJ2-1; 9 bases align to TRBD2. CDR1 SQVTM and CDR2 ANQGSEA come from the germline V gene. This CDR3 contains 13 residues. Trimming cost V 7 bases and J 6 bases; bases outside gene matches: 7. The CDR3 protein is CSAASGMGNEQFF. The part of the CDR3 DNA that was read is TGCAGCGCAGCTAGCGGGATGGGCAATGAG.

This clone came up a few times. Read data end 3 residues before the CDR3 end; the end is taken from the germline J gene. The chain joins TRBV5-6 to TRBJ2-3; D call uncertain. Germline V gene lookup returns CDR1 SGHDT and CDR2 YYEEEE. The length of the CDR3 is 14 residues. Trimming left V 0 bases short and J 3 bases short, with 8 bases between. The CDR3 protein is CASSLAPNTDTQYF. CDR3 DNA, as far as it was read: TGTGCCAGCAGCTTGGCCCCTAATACAGATACG.

To note about this clone: From the germline J gene comes the end of the CDR3, since the read stops 3 residues before it. The chain links TRBV18 to TRBJ1-3, with 9 bases fitting TRBD1. After removal of 4 bases from V and 2 bases from J, the junction contained 3 bases not matched to a gene. Germline CDR1 and CDR2: KGHSH and LQKENI. The CDR3 extends over 15 amino acids. The CDR3 sequence: CASSRGTGPGNTIYF. The sequenced part of the CDR3 DNA is TGTGCCAGCTCACGGGGGACAGGGCCTGGAAACACC.

Worth noting for this clone: The CDR3 goes on 3 residues after the read ends, and that part is filled in from the germline J gene. The chain joins TRBV19 to TRBJ1-1; a weak D match, TRBD1 (5 bases). This CDR3 region has 17 residues. V lost 5 bases and J lost 5, with 24 bases in between. CDR1 is LNHDA and CDR2 is SQIVND in the germline V gene (reference sequence). CDR3 DNA, as far as it was read: TGTGCCAGTAGTGCCATATCAGGGACTCTCCAGGGAACTGAA. Translated, it gives CASSAISGTLQGTE. The whole CDR3 protein is CASSAISGTLQGTEAFF. Full variable domain (missing parts from reference TRBV19 and TRBJ1-1): DGGITQSPKYLFRKEGQNVTLSCEQNLNHDAMYWYRQDPGQGLRLIYYSQIVNDFQKGDIAEGYSVSREKKESFPLTVTSAQKNPTAFYLCASSAISGTLQGTEAFFGQGTRLTVV.

By frequency in the sample, this clone is medium-sized. The sequenced fragment ends 3 residues before the CDR3 boundary, so the rest is inferred from the germline J gene. V is TRBV5-1 and J is TRBJ1-4; D is unresolved. Trimming left V 2 bases short and J 6 bases short, with 11 bases between. There are 14 residues in the CDR3. The V gene's germline CDR1 is SGHRS and CDR2 YFSETQ. CDR3 sequence: CASSLQGLDEKLFF. The part of the CDR3 DNA that was read is TGCGCCAGCAGCTTACAAGGTCTGGATGAAAAA. Together with reference TRBV5-1 and TRBJ1-4, the CDR3 gives the full variable domain: KAGVTQTPRYLIKTRGQQVTLSCSPISGHRSVSWYQQTPGQGLQFLFEYFSETQRNKGNFPGRFSGRQFSNSRSEMNVSTLELGDSALYLCASSLQGLDEKLFFGSGTQLSVL.

Details on this clone: The read stops 3 residues short of the end of the CDR3; the missing end is completed from the germline J gene. The chain recombines TRBV7-2 with TRBJ2-1; maybe TRBD2 (6 bases). The CDR3 extends over 14 amino acids. Looked up from germline, CDR1 is SGHTA and CDR2 is FQGNSA. V was shortened by 2 bases and J by 7 bases, with 12 bases between the two germline ends. The CDR3 DNA, read in part, is TGTGCCAGCAGCTTATTTGGCGGGGTAAATGAG. Translating gives CASSLFGGVNE. The complete CDR3 protein is CASSLFGGVNEQFF.

This clone has a count of ten or more. The read ends 3 residues shy of where the CDR3 ends; the end is completed using the germline J gene. V is TRBV20-1 and J is TRBJ2-3; D unclear. The CDR3 has 13 residues. Germline CDR1 and CDR2: DFQATT and SNEGSKA (reference sequence). Incomplete CDR3 DNA: TGCAGTGCTAAGATCCCTATTTCGCGGACG. Protein sequence: CSAKIPISRT. The CDR3, in full, reads CSAKIPISRTQYF.

This clone was seen more than once but under ten times. The read falls 3 residues short of the CDR3 end, and the missing part is taken from the germline J gene. The chain employs TRBV6-4 and TRBJ2-7, with 7 bases matching TRBD1. Germline loops: CDR1 MRHNA, CDR2 SNTAGT. Losses at the gene ends were 4 bases for V and 2 bases for J; bases not matched to a gene: 5. CDR3 size: 14 residues. The CDR3 reads CASSATGTTYEQYF. CDR3 DNA (partial): TGTGCCAGCAGTGCGACAGGGACCACCTACGAG.

The table lists this clone with many counts. Coverage ceases 3 residues before the CDR3 finishes, and the germline J gene fills in the end. The V gene is TRBV19, the J gene TRBJ2-2, with 16 bases identical to TRBD2. The CDR3 extends over 17 amino acids. The V gene end was trimmed by 5 bases and the J gene end by 8 bases; junction bases not matched to a gene: 8. Germline V CDR1 and CDR2: LNHDA, SQIVND (reference sequence). The sequenced part of the CDR3 DNA is TGTGCCAGTAGTTCGGGACTAGCGGGGGGGCCAAGAGGGGAG. Its protein product is CASSSGLAGGPRGE. The whole CDR3 is CASSSGLAGGPRGELFF.

Ten or more counts support this clone. The read falls 3 residues short of the CDR3 end, and the missing part is taken from the germline J gene. The V gene is TRBV20-1, the J gene TRBJ2-7, with TRBD2 identical over 10 bases. Germline CDR1 is DFQATT and CDR2 is SNEGSKA (reference sequence). V gave up 5 bases and J gave up 4 bases; unmatched junction bases: 8. CDR3 size: 14 residues. This CDR3 reads CSACASGRLYEQYF. The covered CDR3 bases are TGCAGTGCTTGCGCTAGCGGGAGACTATACGAG.